This T cell receptor beta chain was captured in a study of identical twins. Notes on the study in general: Some out-of-frame alpha sequences were shared by twins, and these showed excess low generation probability.

A single record per CDR3 protein comes from TCRdb applying MiXCR to the 5' RACE reads. The data contain about 210,000 distinct CDR3 sequences, roughly a tenth of them singletons. V trimming: 6 bases; J trimming: 7 bases; junction bases outside the gene matches: 5. CDR3 size: 13 residues. This clonotype came up many times. Its antigen is undetermined. This sequence originates from a woman under 30 in good health. This chain uses TRBV12-3 or TRBV12-4 with TRBJ1-5; 8 bases line up with TRBD1. Sequences were obtained from memory (CD45RO+) T cells sorted from blood. The CDR3 reads CASSRQGSQPQHF. DNA for the CDR3: TGTGCCAGCAGCCGACAGGGGTCGCAGCCCCAGCATTTT.